A selection of T cell receptor beta chains follows, all from one sample in a study of blood T cell repertoires in COVID-19. Assay: immunoSEQ multiplex PCR; the TCRdb copy retains only in-frame clones and omits some. The sample has about 250,000 clones; just over 85% are singletons. Material for sequencing was PBMCs or T cells enriched from blood (not recorded which). The receptor set was obtained from a man aged 40-55 years who had recovered from COVID-19. The conserved cysteine and the conserved F or W are not part of the CDR3 here.

v_call	j_call	cdr3_aa
TRBV5-1	TRBJ1-4	ASSLRLTGGDEKLF
TRBV7-2	TRBJ2-2	ASSLSFQGSGELF
TRBV12-5	TRBJ1-4	ASARVGTAGSLVFFYEKLF
TRBV15	TRBJ2-1	ATSRDGWEYNEQF
TRBV19	TRBJ1-1	ASSIVRYHRDSAEAF
TRBV10-3	TRBJ1-6	AIRRDSLNSPLH
TRBV2	TRBJ2-5	ASSDSRTARRDQETQY
TRBV5-6	TRBJ1-2	ASSPLGASNYGYT
TRBV2	TRBJ2-5	ASQGQRQETQY
TRBV7-8	TRBJ1-1	ASSFHRDRANTEAF
TRBV18	TRBJ1-5	ASSPQQGDNQPQH
TRBV28	TRBJ1-2	ASNAGHYGYT
TRBV15	TRBJ2-1	ATRFSGGEQF
TRBV10-3	TRBJ1-1	ATQPPGDTEAF
TRBV7-8	TRBJ2-7	ASSIGGGTYEQY
TRBV28	TRBJ1-5	ASSFPNQPQH
TRBV29-1	TRBJ1-1	SVEGSWNTEAF
TRBV18	TRBJ1-3	ASSRLGLSRSGNTIY
TRBV7-2	TRBJ2-1	ASSFRTSAYNEQF
TRBV5-1	TRBJ1-2	ASSIGQGGGYT
TRBV6-5	TRBJ2-5	ASSLEQGLRTQY
TRBV3-1/TRBV3-2	TRBJ2-5	ASSHLGGVETQY
TRBV5-1	TRBJ2-6	ASRVGRASGANVLT
TRBV5-1	TRBJ2-3	ASSHTSGAGDTQY
TRBV24-1	TRBJ1-5	ATSQGQDQPQH
TRBV11-2	TRBJ1-1	ASSLDWGGAF
TRBV11-3	TRBJ2-2	ASSPKLPGQGNTGELF
TRBV3-1/TRBV3-2	TRBJ2-7	ASSPTGSYEQY
TRBV7-2	TRBJ1-1	ASSLGGWVSAEAF
TRBV4-1	TRBJ2-7	ASSPQGAGTSGRISYEQY
TRBV5-1	TRBJ1-6	ASRTGRDSPLH
TRBV6-1	TRBJ2-7	ASSEALHFSGGAQY
TRBV2	TRBJ1-2	ASRRPGQGATYGYT
TRBV18	TRBJ2-5	ASSPAPGGVETQY
TRBV5-5	TRBJ2-7	ASTRSHSYEQY
TRBV5-6	TRBJ1-5	ASSFREGMMPQH
TRBV5-4	TRBJ2-1	ASSLGGNREYNEQF
TRBV5-4	TRBJ1-3	ASSLEQEPGNTIY
TRBV9	TRBJ2-7	ASSGGGAGHYEQY
TRBV18	TRBJ1-3	ASSREDPSSGNTIY
TRBV3-1/TRBV3-2	TRBJ1-3	ASKKNRGSGNTIY
TRBV29-1	TRBJ1-2	SGRTGGDYGYT
TRBV14	TRBJ2-2	ASYGQSTGELF
TRBV11-2	TRBJ1-5	ASSLNGVLQPQH
TRBV11-2	TRBJ1-1	ASSLDLRAF
TRBV30	TRBJ1-1	AWSVSSTNTEAF
TRBV7-9	TRBJ1-2	ASSLGGDVYGYT
TRBV20-1	TRBJ2-1	RTSGRNEQF
TRBV5-1	TRBJ1-4	ASSLVGGQGVGEKLF
TRBV29-1	TRBJ1-1	SVDRTGSNTEAF